These 24 T cell receptor beta chains share one sample of origin, sequenced in a study of a mutant IDH1 vaccine in newly diagnosed glioma. No cognate antigen is known for these TCRs. Profiled with immunoSEQ multiplex PCR; TCRdb holds only in-frame clones, not every one. Of about 23,000 clones listed, around 80% are singletons. Time point defined: week 11, during vaccination. The vaccine gave 300 ug of a 20-mer mutant IDH1 peptide subcutaneously per dose. The sample here was PBMCs, taken from a glioma patient whose treatment included an IDH1 peptide vaccine. The source is a man between 40 and 49 years old with glioma.

This sequence joins TRBV4-1 and TRBJ1-2, with D hard to call. In germline, CDR1 is MGHRA, CDR2 YSYEKL. V was cut by 1 base and J by 8 bases, with 17 bases left in between. This CDR3 comprises 15 residues. CDR3 DNA sequence: TGCGCCAGCAGCCAAGGCACCGGGGATTTGTACGGCTACACCTTC. Residues: CASSQGTGDLYGYTF.

The chain is built from TRBV6-6 and TRBJ2-1; D is ambiguous. The CDR3 is 11 residues long. V was pared by 6 bases and J by 8 bases, with 8 bases between. In germline, CDR1 is MNHNY, CDR2 SVGAGI (reference sequence). CDR3 residues: CASSPIHEQFF. Written as DNA, the CDR3 is TGTGCCAGCAGCCCCATTCATGAGCAGTTCTTC.

The V gene is TRBV7-9, the J gene TRBJ1-4; D unresolved. V lost 3 bases to trimming and J lost 8 bases, with 13 bases between them. This CDR3 contains 14 residues. From germline, CDR1 is SEHNR and CDR2 FQNEAQ (reference sequence). CDR3 region: CASSFVTVGEKLFF. In DNA form, the CDR3 reads TGTGCCAGCAGCTTTGTCACAGTAGGGGAAAAACTGTTTTTT.

This clone occurred once. The chain combines TRBV5-4 with TRBJ2-5, with no clear D. Germline CDR1 is SGHNT and CDR2 is YYREEE (reference sequence). This CDR3 is 13 amino acids long. Trimming took 4 bases from V and 4 from J, leaving 11 bases between them. CDR3 in amino acids: CASSPQFGETQYF. CDR3 nucleotide sequence: TGTGCCAGCAGCCCGCAGTTCGGAGAGACCCAGTACTTC. The entire variable domain, with the rest obtained from reference TRBV5-4 and TRBJ2-5, is as follows: ETGVTQSPTHLIKTRGQQVTLRCSSQSGHNTVSWYQQALGQGPQFIFQYYREEENGRGNFPPRFSGLQFPNYSSELNVNALELDDSALYLCASSPQFGETQYFGPGTRLLVL.

In DNA, the CDR3 is TGTGCCAGCAGCTTACGGGACTACGGCTACGAGCAGTACTTC. Amino acid sequence: CASSLRDYGYEQYF. This sequence joins TRBV7-9 and TRBJ2-7; the match to TRBD2 covers 7 bases. This CDR3 has 14 amino acids. CDR1 and CDR2 (germline): SEHNR, FQNEAQ (reference sequence). The V segment lost 2 bases and the J segment 3 bases; nucleotides outside the gene matches: 4.

The table lists this clone with a few counts. The chain links TRBV5-1 to TRBJ1-2; 10 bases agree with TRBD1. V was pared by 0 bases and J by 8 bases, with 13 bases of the junction left unmatched. Germline CDR1 is SGHRS and CDR2 is YFSETQ. The CDR3 runs to 17 residues. The CDR3: CASSLEGTGDSFGGYTF. CDR3 sequence (DNA): TGCGCCAGCAGCTTGGAAGGGACAGGGGATTCTTTTGGCGGCTACACCTTC.

This chain uses TRBV7-9 with TRBJ2-3; D call uncertain. Trimming left V 7 bases short and J 3 bases short, with 11 bases between. The CDR3 runs 13 residues. Germline-derived CDR1 and CDR2 are SEHNR and FQNEAQ (reference sequence). The CDR3 region has the DNA TGTGCCAGCACCCAAGCCAGGACAGATACGCAGTATTTT. Residues: CASTQARTDTQYF.

V is TRBV6-5 and J is TRBJ2-3, with D perhaps matching TRBD2 (5 bases). Trimming removed 2 bases at V and 6 bases at J, with 15 bases between. The germline gives CDR1 MNHEY, CDR2 SVGAGI. The CDR3 has 15 amino acids. Here the CDR3 reads CASSYGGSDADTQYF. Here the CDR3 DNA reads TGTGCCAGCAGTTACGGAGGCAGCGACGCCGATACGCAGTATTTT.

This clone was found once. This chain joins TRBV7-9 and TRBJ1-3; no definite D call. Germline V gene lookup returns CDR1 SEHNR and CDR2 FQNEAQ (reference sequence). The length of the CDR3 is 16 residues. V dropped 1 base and J dropped 0 bases, with 10 bases sitting between them. CDR3 region: CASSLVRPSSGNTIYF. The CDR3 DNA reads TGTGCCAGCAGCTTAGTGCGACCCAGCTCTGGAAACACCATATATTTT.

This chain connects TRBV28 to TRBJ2-1; no clear D gene. Germline loops: CDR1 MDHEN, CDR2 SYDVKM. V was shortened by 0 bases and J by 2 bases, with 5 bases between the two germline ends. The CDR3 loop spans 14 amino acids. The CDR3 DNA reads as TGTGCCAGCAGTTTATGGGCAGCCTACAATGAGCAGTTCTTC. The encoded protein is CASSLWAAYNEQFF.

This sequence joins TRBV5-1 and TRBJ1-2, with D unresolved. Germline CDR1 reads SGHRS; CDR2 reads YFSETQ. CDR3 length: 12 residues. The ends were cut back, 4 bases at V and 4 bases at J, with 8 bases in the middle. CDR3: CASSQELYGYTF. The CDR3 DNA follows: TGCGCCAGCAGCCAGGAGCTCTATGGCTACACCTTC.

The rearrangement joins TRBV6-5 to TRBJ2-6, with a weak D call TRBD2 (6 bases). V lost 10 bases to trimming and J lost 0 bases, with 13 bases between them. CDR1 MNHEY and CDR2 SVGAGI come from the germline V gene. This CDR3 contains 15 residues. The CDR3 nucleotides read TGTGCCAACGGGGGATCCCTCTCTGGGGCCAACGTCCTGACTTTC. This gives the protein CANGGSLSGANVLTF.

This clone was counted between two and nine times. The J gene is TRBJ1-1, the V gene TRBV29-1, with TRBD1 as a possible D gene (5 bases). The CDR3 consists of 12 residues. CDR1 and CDR2 from the germline V gene are SQVTM and ANQGSEA. V was shortened by 7 bases and J by 3 bases, with 12 bases between the two germline ends. The CDR3 protein is CSASGWDTEAFF. Here the CDR3 DNA reads TGCAGCGCCTCAGGGTGGGACACTGAAGCTTTCTTT.

V usage is TRBV7-8 and J usage is TRBJ2-5; 8 positions match TRBD2. V was clipped by 1 base and J by 5 bases; unmatched bases: 12. The CDR3 runs 17 residues. CDR1 and CDR2 from the germline V gene are SGHVS and FQNEAQ. This CDR3 reads CASSLGSSGRVGETQYF. CDR3 DNA: TGTGCCAGCAGCTTAGGTTCCAGCGGGAGAGTCGGTGAGACCCAGTACTTC.

The chain joins TRBV18 to TRBJ1-1, with D hard to call. Germline CDR1 is KGHSH and CDR2 is LQKENI. This CDR3 is built from 14 residues. V lost 4 bases to trimming and J lost 4 bases, with 13 bases between them. The CDR3 coding sequence is TGTGCCAGCTCACGGGAGGGAGAGGGCACTGAAGCTTTCTTT. Translated, it gives CASSREGEGTEAFF.

In this sample, this clone turned up once. The rearrangement links TRBV30 to TRBJ2-6; D uncertain. The CDR3 consists of 13 residues. The germline gives CDR1 GTSNPN, CDR2 SVGIG (reference sequence). V shed 5 bases and J shed 0 bases, with 5 bases lying between them. The CDR3: CAWGPSGANVLTF. CDR3 DNA: TGTGCCTGGGGGCCCTCTGGGGCCAACGTCCTGACTTTC.

V gene TRBV7-2 combines with J gene TRBJ2-5, with 8 bases aligning to TRBD1. Trimming at V came to 5 bases and at J to 4 bases, leaving 9 bases not matched to a gene. This CDR3 has 15 residues. The V gene's germline CDR1 is SGHTA and CDR2 FQGNSA. As DNA, the CDR3 is TGTGCCAGCAGCCCGCAGACAGGGGCGGGAGAGACCCAGTACTTC. Encoded protein: CASSPQTGAGETQYF.

V usage is TRBV19 and J usage is TRBJ1-1; D gene uncertain. This CDR3 has 13 amino acids. V lost 1 base and J lost 1, with 4 bases in between. Germline CDR1 and CDR2: LNHDA and SQIVND (reference sequence). The CDR3 spells CASSIAPNTEAFF. The CDR3 DNA sequence: TGTGCCAGTAGTATAGCCCCGAACACTGAAGCTTTCTTT.

The V call is TRBV7-9, the J call TRBJ2-7; 9 nucleotides agree with TRBD2. Germline V CDR1 and CDR2: SEHNR, FQNEAQ (reference sequence). This CDR3 has 15 amino acids. V shed 7 bases, J shed 0 bases, and the junction held 7 bases outside the gene matches. The CDR3 DNA reads as TGTGCCAGCACCCTTAGCGGGAGAACCTCCTACGAGCAGTACTTC. Amino acid sequence: CASTLSGRTSYEQYF.

This chain joins TRBV7-2 and TRBJ2-1; the D is unclear. This CDR3 is 12 amino acids long. CDR1 is SGHTA and CDR2 is FQGNSA in the germline V gene. V was trimmed by 2 bases and J by 7 bases, leaving 6 bases between them. This CDR3 reads CASSLFENEQFF. CDR3 sequence (DNA): TGTGCCAGCAGCTTATTCGAAAATGAGCAGTTCTTC.

V and J are TRBV12-5 and TRBJ2-7; 8 positions match TRBD2. Unmatched junction bases numbered 3, after V lost 5 bases and J lost 0 bases. CDR3 size: 14 residues. Germline CDR1 LGHNT, CDR2 FRNRAP. CDR3 loop: CASGMSGSSYEQYF. The CDR3 nucleotides read TGTGCTAGTGGTATGAGCGGGAGCTCCTACGAGCAGTACTTC.

The V call is TRBV4-3, the J call TRBJ2-2, with TRBD2 matching over 8 bases. V was clipped by 3 bases and J by 6 bases; unmatched bases: 12. Germline lookup yields CDR1 LGHNA and CDR2 YSLEER. The CDR3 has 17 amino acids. The chain's CDR3 is CASSHGPGLDGSGELFF. The CDR3, as DNA: TGCGCCAGCAGCCACGGACCGGGACTAGATGGTTCCGGGGAGCTGTTTTTT.

This chain joins TRBV5-4 and TRBJ2-1; TRBD1 aligns across 7 bases. CDR3 size: 14 residues. Per the germline V gene, CDR1 is SGHNT and CDR2 is YYREEE (reference sequence). The V gene end was trimmed by 4 bases and the J gene end by 4 bases; junction bases not matched to a gene: 5. CDR3 nucleotides: TGTGCCAGCAGCCCGGGACAGACTTACAATGAGCAGTTCTTC. Translating it yields CASSPGQTYNEQFF. Based on the CDR3 plus reference TRBV5-4 and TRBJ2-1, the full variable domain is ETGVTQSPTHLIKTRGQQVTLRCSSQSGHNTVSWYQQALGQGPQFIFQYYREEENGRGNFPPRFSGLQFPNYSSELNVNALELDDSALYLCASSPGQTYNEQFFGPGTRLTVL.

The gene calls are TRBV29-1 and TRBJ1-1, with D unresolved. This CDR3 spans 10 amino acids. The germline V gene has CDR1 SQVTM and CDR2 ANQGSEA. Trimming removed 4 bases at V and 4 bases at J, with 4 bases between. The DNA for the CDR3 is TGCAGCGTTGTCTTCACTGAAGCTTTCTTT. Translation: CSVVFTEAFF.